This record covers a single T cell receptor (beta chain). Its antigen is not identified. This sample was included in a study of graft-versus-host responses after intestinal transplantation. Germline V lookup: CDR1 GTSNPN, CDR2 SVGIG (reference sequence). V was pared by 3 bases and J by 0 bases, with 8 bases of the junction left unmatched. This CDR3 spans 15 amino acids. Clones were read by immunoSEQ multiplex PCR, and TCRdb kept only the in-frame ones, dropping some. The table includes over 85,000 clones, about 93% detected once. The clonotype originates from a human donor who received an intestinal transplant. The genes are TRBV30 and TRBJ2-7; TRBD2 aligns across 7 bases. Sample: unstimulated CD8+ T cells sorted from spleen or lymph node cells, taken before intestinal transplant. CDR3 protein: CAWRSLLAVSYEQYF. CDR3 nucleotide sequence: TGTGCCTGGAGGTCCCTCCTAGCGGTCTCCTACGAGCAGTACTTC.